This TCR beta chain comes out of a study of shared clonotypes between healthy human individuals. Per the germline V gene, CDR1 is LGHNA and CDR2 is YNFKEQ. V lost 0 bases, J lost 1 base, and 7 bases lay in between. This CDR3 is built from 14 residues. CD8 cells classed as naive were CD45RO-negative and positively selected for CCR7, excluding terminally differentiated effector memory CD45RA+ cells. TCRdb keeps only in-frame clones here, not all; method: immunoSEQ multiplex PCR. The repertoire includes about 2 million clones, about 94% of them detected once, and more than 0.9% sits in the top ten. Note on this clone: Other DNA sequences in this sample translate to the same CDR3.

This receptor was taken from a man aged 18 to 30 in good health. This chain connects TRBV4-2 to TRBJ2-7; D gene ambiguous. Source material: naive CD8+ T cells sorted from blood. The CDR3 region has the DNA TGTGCCAGCAGCCAAGATCCGGGTTCCTACGAGCAGTACTTC. This codes for CASSQDPGSYEQYF.